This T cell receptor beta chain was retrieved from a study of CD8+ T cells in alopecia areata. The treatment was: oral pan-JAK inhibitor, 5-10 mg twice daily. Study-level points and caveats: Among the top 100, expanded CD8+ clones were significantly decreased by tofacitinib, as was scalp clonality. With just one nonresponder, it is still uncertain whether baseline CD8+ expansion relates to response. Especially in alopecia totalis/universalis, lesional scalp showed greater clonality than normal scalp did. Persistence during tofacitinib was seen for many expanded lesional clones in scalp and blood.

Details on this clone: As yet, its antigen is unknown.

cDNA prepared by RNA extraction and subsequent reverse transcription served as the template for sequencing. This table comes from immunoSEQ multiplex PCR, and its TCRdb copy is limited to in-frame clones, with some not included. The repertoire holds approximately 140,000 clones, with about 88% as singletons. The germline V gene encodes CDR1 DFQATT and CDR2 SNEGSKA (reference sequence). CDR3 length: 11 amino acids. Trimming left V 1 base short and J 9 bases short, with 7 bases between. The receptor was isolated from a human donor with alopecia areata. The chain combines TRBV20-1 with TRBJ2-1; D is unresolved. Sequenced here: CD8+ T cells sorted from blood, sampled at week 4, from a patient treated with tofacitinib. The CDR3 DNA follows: TGCAGTGCTAGAGTGGTAACTGAGCAGTTCTTC. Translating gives CSARVVTEQFF.